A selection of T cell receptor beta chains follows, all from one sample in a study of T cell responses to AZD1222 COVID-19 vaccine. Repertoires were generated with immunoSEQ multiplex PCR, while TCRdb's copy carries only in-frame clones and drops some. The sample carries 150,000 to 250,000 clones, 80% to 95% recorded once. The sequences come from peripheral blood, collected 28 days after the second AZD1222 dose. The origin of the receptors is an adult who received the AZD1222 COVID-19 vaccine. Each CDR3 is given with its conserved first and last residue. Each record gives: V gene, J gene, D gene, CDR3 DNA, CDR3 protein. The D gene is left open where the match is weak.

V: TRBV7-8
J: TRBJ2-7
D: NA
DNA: TGTGCCAGCAGCCCGGGACCCTACGAGCAGTACTTC
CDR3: CASSPGPYEQYF

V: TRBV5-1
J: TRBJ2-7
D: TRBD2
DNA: TGCGCCAGCAGCTTGTCGGCGGGAGGGGGGAGCTCCTACGAGCAGTACTTC
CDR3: CASSLSAGGGSSYEQYF

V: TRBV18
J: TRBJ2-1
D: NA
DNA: TGTGCCAGCTCACCGGAGCGGAATGAGCAGTTCTTC
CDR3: CASSPERNEQFF

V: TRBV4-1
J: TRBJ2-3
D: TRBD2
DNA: TGCGCCAGCAGCCAACCCTCCCTTCTAGCGGATGATACAGATACGCAGTATTTT
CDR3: CASSQPSLLADDTDTQYF

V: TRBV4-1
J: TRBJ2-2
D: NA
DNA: TGCGCCAGCAGCCAAGTACCGTATGGGGTTGAAACCGGGGAGCTGTTTTTT
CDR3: CASSQVPYGVETGELFF

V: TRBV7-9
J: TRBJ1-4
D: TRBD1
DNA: TGTGCCAGCAGCCCCAACACAGGGGCTCTTAATGAAAAACTGTTTTTT
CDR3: CASSPNTGALNEKLFF

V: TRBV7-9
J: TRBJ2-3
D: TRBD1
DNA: TGTGCCAGCAGCACCATGACAGGGGATACGCAGTATTTT
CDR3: CASSTMTGDTQYF

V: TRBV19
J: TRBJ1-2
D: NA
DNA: TGTGCCAGTAGCACTTATAACTATGGCTACACCTTC
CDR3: CASSTYNYGYTF

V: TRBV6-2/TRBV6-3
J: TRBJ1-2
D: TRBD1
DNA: TGTGCCAGCAGCTCGATCTACCGGGACAGAGAATATGGCTACACCTTC
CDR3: CASSSIYRDREYGYTF

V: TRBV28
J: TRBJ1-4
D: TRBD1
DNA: TGTGCCAGCAGGATCAACAGGGGAGCTAATGAAAAACTGTTTTTT
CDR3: CASRINRGANEKLFF

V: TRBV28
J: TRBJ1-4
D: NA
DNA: TGTGCCAGCCAGACGGGTAGTGAAAAACTGTTTTTT
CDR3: CASQTGSEKLFF

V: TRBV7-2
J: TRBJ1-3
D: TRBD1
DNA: TGTGCCAGCAGCTTAGCACCGGGACAGGGGAGGGGATCTGGAAACACCATATATTTT
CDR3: CASSLAPGQGRGSGNTIYF

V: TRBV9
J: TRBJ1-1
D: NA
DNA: TGTGCCAGCAGCGTACAGGCAAACACTGAAGCTTTCTTT
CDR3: CASSVQANTEAFF

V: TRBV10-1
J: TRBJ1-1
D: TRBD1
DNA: TGCGCCAGCAGTGAGTCCTTGGGACAGGGAAAAGCTTTCTTT
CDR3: CASSESLGQGKAFF

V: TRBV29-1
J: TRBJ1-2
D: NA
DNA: TGCAGCGTTGCCAGGGCATCTGGCTACACCTTT
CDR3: CSVARASGYTF

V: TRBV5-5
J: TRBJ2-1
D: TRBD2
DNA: TGTGCCAGCAGTACACCGGGACTAGCATCCAATGAGCAGTTCTTC
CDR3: CASSTPGLASNEQFF

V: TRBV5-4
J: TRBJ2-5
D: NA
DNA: TGTGCCAGCAGCTTGGGTGGACTAACACAAGAGACCCAGTACTTC
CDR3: CASSLGGLTQETQYF

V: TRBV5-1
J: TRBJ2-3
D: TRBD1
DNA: TGCGCCAGCAGCAGGGACAGGGGGCCAGATACGCAGTATTTT
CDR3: CASSRDRGPDTQYF

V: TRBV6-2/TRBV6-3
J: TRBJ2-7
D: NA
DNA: TGTGCCAGCAGTACAGGGTCCCACGAGCAGTACTTC
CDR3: CASSTGSHEQYF

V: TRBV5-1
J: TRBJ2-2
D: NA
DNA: TGCGCCAGCAGCATTCGGACGGAGAACACCGGGGAGCTGTTTTTT
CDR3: CASSIRTENTGELFF

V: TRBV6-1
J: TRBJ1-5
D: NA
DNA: TGTGCCAGCAGTGACAGGTCCAATCAGCCCCAGCATTTT
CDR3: CASSDRSNQPQHF

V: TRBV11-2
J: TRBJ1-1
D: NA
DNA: TGTGCCAGCAACCTCCAGGGGACTGAAGCTTTCTTT
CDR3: CASNLQGTEAFF

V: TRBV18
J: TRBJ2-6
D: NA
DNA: TGTGCCAGCTCACTCCAGTCGGCCGGCTCTGGGGCCAACGTCCTGACTTTC
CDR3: CASSLQSAGSGANVLTF

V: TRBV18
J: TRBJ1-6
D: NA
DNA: TGTGCCAGCTCAGATATAGGGGCCGGGGGATCACCCCTCCACTTT
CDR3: CASSDIGAGGSPLHF